This paragraph covers one TCR beta chain sequence. The data are from a study of blood T cell repertoires in COVID-19. Study summary: Sites in the United States, Italy and Spain provided acute and convalescent COVID-19 samples. From T cells, B-cell-depleted T cells, or PBMCs came the material, which was cDNA or gDNA.

As handled by the study authors: Estimated nucleated cell counts came from reference gene primer amplification. Sequenced by immunoSEQ multiplex PCR; TCRdb stores in-frame clones only, minus some. V and J calls and clone size are as listed in that table; D and trimming were resolved from the DNA. The sample lists about 49,000 clones; around nine tenths were seen once. The germline gives CDR1 GTSNPN, CDR2 SVGIG (reference sequence). Losses at the gene ends were 1 base for V and 8 bases for J; bases not matched to a gene: 7. The CDR3 is made up of 13 amino acids. The V and J genes are TRBV30 and TRBJ1-2; 7 nucleotides agree with TRBD1. The source material was peripheral blood. The receptor was derived from an elderly man with acute or convalescent COVID-19. The CDR3 is CAWSEQGLGGYTF. For the CDR3, the DNA is TGTGCCTGGAGTGAACAGGGGCTGGGGGGCTACACCTTC.